What follows are 28 T cell receptor beta chains derived from one specimen sequenced in a study of blood T cells in healthy people across ages. The second PCR ran about 6 to 12 cycles with a sample-barcoded 5' primer and J-beta primers. MiXCR was run by TCRdb on the 5' RACE reads, yielding one entry per CDR3 protein. The top ten clones hold around an eighth of a sample with about a million distinct CDR3 sequences, roughly 50% of them seen once. Sequenced material: blood. Receptors were obtained from a man aged 25-45 years in good health.

This rearrangement joins TRBV24-1 to TRBJ2-3; 11 bases are shared with TRBD2. This CDR3 region has 16 residues. Germline values: CDR1 KGHDR, CDR2 SFDVKD. Trimming took 4 bases from V and 2 from J; bases not matched to a gene: 4. CDR3 region: CATSDPGLAATDTQYF. Here the CDR3 DNA reads TGTGCCACCAGTGACCCGGGACTAGCGGCCACAGATACGCAGTATTTT.

The sample holds many counts of this clonotype. The V call is TRBV7-8, the J call TRBJ1-5, with D unclear. The germline V and J ends were trimmed by 5 bases and 0 bases, with 11 bases remaining between them. This CDR3 spans 15 amino acids. From germline, CDR1 is SGHVS and CDR2 FQNEAQ. CDR3 residues: CASSLQESSNQPQHF. CDR3 nucleotides: TGTGCCAGCAGCCTACAAGAGAGTAGCAATCAGCCCCAGCATTTT.

V and J are TRBV5-1 and TRBJ2-1; D gene ambiguous. The CDR3 spans 16 residues. In germline, CDR1 is SGHRS, CDR2 YFSETQ. Deletions cut 0 bases from V and 0 bases from J, with 10 bases between. CDR3 protein: CASSLESASSYNEQFF. In DNA form, the CDR3 reads TGCGCCAGCAGCTTGGAATCAGCGAGCTCCTACAATGAGCAGTTCTTC.

This rearrangement joins TRBV12-3 or TRBV12-4 to TRBJ1-2; TRBD1 is a possible D gene (5 bases). The CDR3 extends over 13 amino acids. Trimming removed 3 bases from V and 5 bases from J, with 10 bases in between. Here the CDR3 reads CASSLIGGYGYTF. CDR3 nucleotide sequence: TGTGCCAGCAGTTTGATCGGGGGGTATGGCTACACCTTC.

The chain carries TRBV6-1 and TRBJ1-2, with 10 bases identical to TRBD1. Germline CDR1 reads MNHNS; CDR2 reads SASEGT. This CDR3 contains 16 residues. V was pared by 8 bases and J by 4 bases, with 13 bases of the junction left unmatched. The CDR3 nucleotides are TGTGCCAGCGAATCCCTCGCGGGACAGGGGATCTATGGCTACACCTTC. This translates into CASESLAGQGIYGYTF.

This clonotype has only a few counts. The chain joins TRBV4-2 to TRBJ2-3, with TRBD1 matching over 9 bases. The V and J ends lost 3 bases and 4 bases, in that order; junction bases with no gene match: 11. The CDR3 is 17 amino acids. CDR1 is LGHNA and CDR2 is YNFKEQ in the germline V gene. CDR3 DNA: TGTGCCAGCAGCCAGGAAATACAGGGGGCTGGTGCAGATACGCAGTATTTT. Residues: CASSQEIQGAGADTQYF.

The rearrangement links TRBV10-3 to TRBJ1-5; TRBD1 might be the D (6 bases). Trimming cost V 5 bases and J 4 bases, with 15 bases left between them. This CDR3 contains 15 residues. Germline V gene data show CDR1 as ENHRY and CDR2 as SYGVKD. CDR3 sequence: CAISITGNSNQPQHF. CDR3 DNA: TGTGCCATCAGTATCACAGGGAATTCTAATCAGCCCCAGCATTTT.

In regard to this clonotype: This sequence may be a read error, since a much larger clone differs from it by one base. This chain joins TRBV9 and TRBJ2-7; 8 bases align to TRBD1. The CDR3 runs 16 residues. Trimming at V came to 3 bases and at J to 7 bases, leaving 15 bases not matched to a gene. CDR1 and CDR2 from the germline V gene are SGDLS and YYNGEE. The CDR3 nucleotides are TGTGCCAGCAGCGCAGACGCAGGGGGCACGGGCAATGAGCAGTACTTC. Its translation: CASSADAGGTGNEQYF.

This clonotype has just a few counts. The V call is TRBV7-9, the J call TRBJ2-5; TRBD1 agrees at 7 bases. The J call may be incorrect, as the DNA end agrees better with TRBJ2-7. CDR1 is SEHNR, CDR2 FQNEAQ, per germline (reference sequence). This CDR3 contains 13 residues. For the CDR3, the DNA is TGTGCCAGCAACAGACAGGGTAACGGCGAGCAGTACTTC. Its protein product is CASNRQGNGEQYF.

The chain couples TRBV20-1 to TRBJ2-1; TRBD2 is a possible D gene (6 bases). With 7 bases removed from V and 0 bases from J, the gap between germline ends came to 19 bases. Germline CDR1 and CDR2: DFQATT and SNEGSKA (reference sequence). CDR3 length: 16 residues. The CDR3, as DNA: TGCAGTGTCAAGATACCTCGGGGGAGCTCCTACAATGAGCAGTTCTTC. Protein sequence: CSVKIPRGSSYNEQFF.

This clonotype was seen more than once but under ten times. CDR3 sequence: CASSVGRLDTQYF. CDR3 bases: TGTGCCAGCAGTGTAGGACGGTTGGATACGCAGTATTTT. The J gene is TRBJ2-3, the V gene TRBV28, with D unresolved. This CDR3 is built from 13 residues. CDR1 is MDHEN and CDR2 is SYDVKM in the germline V gene. The V and J ends lost 5 bases and 6 bases respectively, with 12 bases between them.

The chain couples TRBV12-3 or TRBV12-4 to TRBJ1-6, with 8 nucleotides matching TRBD1. CDR3 length: 14 residues. Losses at the gene ends were 10 bases for V and 8 bases for J; bases not matched to a gene: 10. The CDR3 is CATAGGSGYSPLHF. CDR3 DNA: TGTGCCACCGCAGGGGGCTCGGGTTATTCACCCCTCCACTTT.

This clonotype has just a few counts. The V and J genes are TRBV5-6 and TRBJ1-5; 7 bases map to TRBD1. V was clipped by 4 bases and J by 3 bases; unmatched bases: 7. Germline V CDR1 and CDR2: SGHDT, YYEEEE. This CDR3 region has 15 residues. CDR3 DNA: TGTGCCAGCAGCCAGGGACAGCCCTTCAATCAGCCCCAGCATTTT. Translating gives CASSQGQPFNQPQHF.

This clonotype was observed a few times. The chain employs TRBV10-3 and TRBJ2-7; 10 bases line up with TRBD2. V lost 3 bases and J lost 2; bases outside the gene matches: 1. Per germline, CDR1 ENHRY and CDR2 SYGVKD. The length of the CDR3 is 14 residues. The CDR3 nucleotides read TGTGCCATCAGTGATAGCGGGGGGACCTACGAGCAGTACTTC. It encodes CAISDSGGTYEQYF.

The table lists this clonotype with a few counts. The chain combines TRBV18 with TRBJ2-7; D uncertain. The length of the CDR3 is 15 residues. The V end was cut by 2 bases, the J end by 5 bases, with 16 bases between. Germline V gene lookup returns CDR1 KGHSH and CDR2 LQKENI. The CDR3 sequence is CASSPYLRPPDEQYF. The DNA of the CDR3 is TGTGCCAGCTCACCATATTTACGACCCCCCGACGAGCAGTACTTC.

The chain has TRBV12-3 or TRBV12-4 and TRBJ1-4; D possibly corresponds to TRBD1 (5 bases). Trimming shortened V by 5 bases and J by 4 bases, and 11 bases separated the two germline ends. This CDR3 has 14 residues. Here the CDR3 reads CASSPGRRNEKLFF. CDR3 coding DNA: TGTGCCAGCAGTCCGGGACGGCGTAATGAAAAACTGTTTTTT.

In this sample, this clonotype turned up many times. V gene TRBV7-2 combines with J gene TRBJ1-2, with D possibly matching TRBD1 (5 bases). Germline CDR1 reads SGHTA; CDR2 reads FQGNSA. The germline V and J ends were trimmed by 3 bases and 6 bases, with 8 bases remaining between them. The CDR3 has 12 amino acids. CDR3: CASSFSGNGYTF. CDR3 nucleotides: TGTGCCAGCAGCTTCTCAGGGAATGGCTACACCTTC.

The V call is TRBV14, the J call TRBJ2-7, with 8 bases matching TRBD1. The CDR3 has 15 residues. Trimming at V came to 5 bases and at J to 1 base, leaving 7 bases not matched to a gene. Germline CDR1 is SGHDN and CDR2 is FVKESK. The CDR3 sequence: CASSGQYRGSYEQYF. The DNA of the CDR3 is TGTGCCAGCAGCGGACAATACAGGGGGTCCTACGAGCAGTACTTC.

This clonotype was seen at least ten times. The gene calls are TRBV5-1 and TRBJ2-1; the match to TRBD2 covers 12 bases. Trimming cost V 4 bases and J 8 bases; bases outside gene matches: 7. CDR1 and CDR2 (germline): SGHRS, YFSETQ. The CDR3 runs to 15 residues. In nucleotides, the CDR3 is TGCGCCAGCAGCACTAGCGGGGGGCCAAACGATGAGCAGTTCTTC. It encodes CASSTSGGPNDEQFF.

This chain uses TRBV6-5 with TRBJ1-6, with unresolved D. In germline, CDR1 is MNHEY, CDR2 SVGAGI. With 0 bases removed from V and 5 bases from J, the gap between germline ends came to 11 bases. The length of the CDR3 is 16 residues. The CDR3 region has the DNA TGTGCCAGCAGTTACTCGAATCTGGTGGATAATTCACCCCTCCACTTT. Its protein is CASSYSNLVDNSPLHF.

This rearrangement joins TRBV6-5 to TRBJ1-1; a possible D gene is TRBD1 (6 bases). The germline CDR1 and CDR2 sequences are MNHEY and SVGAGI. CDR3 length: 17 amino acids. Trimming left V 0 bases short and J 5 bases short, with 19 bases between. This CDR3 is CASSYSTGSPRGTEAFF. CDR3 nucleotides: TGTGCCAGCAGTTACTCGACGGGGAGTCCAAGGGGGACTGAAGCTTTCTTT.

The rearrangement joins TRBV10-3 to TRBJ2-3; no clear D gene. CDR3 length: 13 amino acids. The germline CDR1 and CDR2 sequences are ENHRY and SYGVKD. Trimming pared 2 bases from V and 5 bases from J, leaving 8 bases between. The CDR3 sequence is CAISEGLRDTQYF. CDR3 sequence (DNA): TGTGCCATCAGTGAGGGCCTGAGAGATACGCAGTATTTT.

In this sample, this clonotype turned up once. The chain recombines TRBV25-1 with TRBJ2-1; 7 bases agree with TRBD2. The germline CDR1 and CDR2 sequences are MGHDK and SYGVNS. J gave up 0 bases and V 1 base, and 3 bases lay outside the gene matches. CDR3 length: 16 amino acids. The CDR3 sequence is CASSELGGSSYNEQFF. The CDR3 DNA reads TGTGCCAGCAGTGAATTGGGGGGGAGCTCCTACAATGAGCAGTTCTTC. Full variable domain (missing parts from reference TRBV25-1 and TRBJ2-1): EADIYQTPRYLVIGTGKKITLECSQTMGHDKMYWYQQDPGMELHLIHYSYGVNSTEKGDLSSESTVSRIRTEHFPLTLESARPSHTSQYLCASSELGGSSYNEQFFGPGTRLTVL.

Only one count was recorded for this clonotype. The chain recombines TRBV6-6 with TRBJ2-5; TRBD1 agrees at 10 bases. Germline V lookup: CDR1 MNHNY, CDR2 SVGAGI (reference sequence). The CDR3 sequence is 15 residues long. Germline trimming cut 2 bases from V and 11 bases from J; bases unmatched to any gene: 11. The CDR3 region is CASSYHLTGGNEQYF. The CDR3 bases are TGTGCCAGCAGTTACCACCTGACAGGGGGCAATGAGCAGTACTTC.

This clonotype was counted many times. The V gene is TRBV24-1, the J gene TRBJ1-2, with D tentatively TRBD1 (6 bases). CDR3 size: 13 residues. The V gene lost 7 bases and the J gene lost 5 bases, with 13 bases spanning the gap. Germline V CDR1 and CDR2: KGHDR, SFDVKD. The CDR3 sequence: CATSPGQSYGYTF. The CDR3 DNA follows: TGTGCCACCAGCCCAGGACAGAGTTATGGCTACACCTTC.

This clonotype occurred a few times. The V call is TRBV10-3, the J call TRBJ2-4; TRBD1 matches at 7 bases. The last part of the DNA fits TRBJ2-7 better; the J call may be wrong. CDR1 is ENHRY, CDR2 SYGVKD, per germline. The CDR3 consists of 16 residues. The CDR3 spells CAISDSTDRLPYEQYF. The CDR3 bases are TGTGCCATCAGTGACTCGACGGACAGGCTGCCCTACGAGCAGTACTTC.

As concerns this clonotype: A read error may be the cause here, since a much bigger clone is one base away. The V gene is TRBV29-1, the J gene TRBJ2-7; 8 positions match TRBD2. J gave up 0 bases and V 1 base, and 5 bases lay outside the gene matches. Per the germline V gene, CDR1 is SQVTM and CDR2 is ANQGSEA. The CDR3 totals 15 residues. CDR3 protein: CSVEGAGVYSYEQYF. CDR3 bases: TGCAGCGTTGAAGGAGCGGGGGTGTACTCCTACGAGCAGTACTTC.

The chain has TRBV7-9 and TRBJ1-2; 8 positions agree with TRBD1. The germline CDR1 and CDR2 sequences are SEHNR and FQNEAQ (reference sequence). With V trimmed by 6 bases and J by 7 bases, 10 bases remained unmatched. The CDR3 extends over 14 amino acids. The CDR3 bases are TGTGCCAGCAGGCAAGGACAGGGAGAATTTGGCTACACCTTC. This sequence encodes CASRQGQGEFGYTF.